The rows below give T cell receptor beta chains drawn from one sample of a study of T cell clonotyping in hematopoietic cell transplantation. Assay: immunoSEQ multiplex PCR; the TCRdb copy retains only in-frame clones and omits some. The sample lists about 41,000 clones, 85% seen once, with 2.5% to 3.5% in the top ten. Specimen: peripheral blood mononuclear cells, collected before stem cell transplant. The receptors were gathered from a man aged 55-75 years with acute myeloid leukemia. Some clones in this sample may be carry-over from other donors' samples. Each CDR3 is given with its conserved first and last residue. The order of the fields is CDR3 protein, CDR3 DNA, D gene, clone size, J gene, V gene. The D gene is left open where the match is weak. Clone size is shown for a subset of rows, as once, few, many or a class of expanded clone.

CASSQQTGVREKLFF,TGCGCCAGCAGCCAGCAAACGGGGGTTCGTGAAAAACTGTTTTTT,NA,NA,TRBJ1-4,TRBV4-3
CASSESRGGTDTQYF,TGTGCCAGCAGTGAATCGCGCGGGGGCACAGATACGCAGTATTTT,NA,once,TRBJ2-3,TRBV2
CASRSSYRQETQYF,TGTGCCAGTAGGTCCTCTTACAGACAAGAGACCCAGTACTTC,NA,NA,TRBJ2-5,TRBV19
CASRDGMAYEQYF,TGTGCCAGCAGGGACGGAATGGCCTACGAGCAGTACTTC,NA,NA,TRBJ2-7,TRBV6-1
CASSFGLAGGQYQETQYF,TGCGCCAGCAGCTTCGGACTAGCGGGGGGTCAATACCAAGAGACCCAGTACTTC,TRBD2,NA,TRBJ2-5,TRBV5-1
CASSIQRDRDADTQYF,TGTGCCAGTAGTATACAGAGAGACAGGGATGCAGATACGCAGTATTTT,TRBD1,NA,TRBJ2-3,TRBV19
CASSSTGRGNQPQHF,TGTGCCAGCAGCTCAACGGGCAGGGGCAATCAGCCCCAGCATTTT,NA,NA,TRBJ1-5,TRBV28
CASSDGQGAVTGELFF,TGTGCCAGCAGCGACGGACAGGGGGCAGTCACCGGGGAGCTGTTTTTT,TRBD1,NA,TRBJ2-2,TRBV9
CASSYTVPSGAGNTIYF,TGCGCCAGCAGTTACACAGTCCCCTCGGGGGCTGGAAACACCATATATTTT,NA,NA,TRBJ1-3,TRBV23-1
CASSLVGGNQPQHF,TGTGCCAGCAGCCTAGTTGGGGGCAATCAGCCCCAGCATTTT,NA,NA,TRBJ1-5,TRBV9
CASSYIMDSPLHF,TGTGCCAGCAGTTATATAATGGATTCACCCCTCCACTTT,NA,NA,TRBJ1-6,TRBV6-5
CASSLRQDTDTQYF,TGTGCCAGCAGTTTAAGACAGGACACAGATACGCAGTATTTT,NA,NA,TRBJ2-3,TRBV28
CASRDRGRTYEQYF,TGTGCCAGCAGAGACAGGGGAAGGACGTACGAGCAGTACTTC,TRBD1,NA,TRBJ2-7,TRBV6-6
CASSLAPGGPYEQYF,TGTGCCAGCAGTTTAGCCCCCGGCGGACCCTACGAGCAGTACTTC,NA,NA,TRBJ2-7,TRBV27
CASSSPRDRGALRTDTQYF,TGCGCCAGCAGCTCGCCCCGCGACAGGGGGGCTCTTAGGACAGATACGCAGTATTTT,TRBD1,NA,TRBJ2-3,TRBV5-1
CASSVSRAAEAFF,TGTGCCAGCAGCGTAAGCAGGGCGGCTGAAGCTTTCTTT,NA,NA,TRBJ1-1,TRBV6-5
CASSDRSAGIDTQYF,TGTGCCAGCAGTGATAGGTCAGCGGGGATTGATACGCAGTATTTT,TRBD2,NA,TRBJ2-3,TRBV2
CASSQDRANTGELFF,TGCGCCAGCAGCCAAGACAGGGCGAACACCGGGGAGCTGTTTTTT,NA,NA,TRBJ2-2,TRBV4-3
CASSFDRVYGYTF,TGTGCCAGCAGCTTCGACAGGGTCTATGGCTACACCTTC,TRBD1,NA,TRBJ1-2,TRBV7-3
CASSRGQWAFEGYTF,TGTGCCAGTAGTAGAGGACAGTGGGCGTTTGAAGGCTACACCTTC,NA,NA,TRBJ1-2,TRBV19
CASRAGIAESFYNEQFF,TGTGCCAGCAGGGCCGGGATCGCGGAGAGCTTTTACAATGAGCAGTTCTTC,NA,NA,TRBJ2-1,TRBV7-9
CASKTSGGLYNEQFF,TGTGCCAGCAAGACTAGCGGGGGATTATACAATGAGCAGTTCTTC,TRBD2,NA,TRBJ2-1,TRBV28
CASSLNGATNEKLFF,TGTGCCAGCAGTTTAAACGGAGCAACTAATGAAAAACTGTTTTTT,NA,NA,TRBJ1-4,TRBV28
CASSRTGLAVDEQYF,TGTGCCAGCTCGAGAACGGGACTAGCCGTAGACGAGCAGTACTTC,TRBD2,once,TRBJ2-7,TRBV6-1
CASSVGHGYTF,TGTGCCAGCAGCGTAGGGCATGGCTACACCTTC,NA,NA,TRBJ1-2,TRBV9
CSVDGQKNTEAFF,TGCAGCGTAGATGGACAAAAGAACACTGAAGCTTTCTTT,NA,NA,TRBJ1-1,TRBV29-1
CASSLSRTPLHF,TGTGCCAGCAGTCTCTCCCGGACACCCCTCCACTTT,NA,NA,TRBJ1-6,TRBV28